The TCR beta chain under discussion was sequenced for a study of tissue T cells after allogeneic stem cell transplantation. Notes on the study in general: Anatomically similar tissues had similar TCR repertoires within each patient.

Of note for this clone: Its target is not known. Gene names are mouse gene names. The CDR3 extends 1 residue past the end of the read, so its final part is completed from the germline J gene.

Germline V gene lookup returns CDR1 LGHNA and CDR2 YSYQKL. The CDR3 is 16 residues long. The J segment lost 3 bases and the V segment lost 0 bases, leaving 5 bases of the junction unmatched. Profiled with immunoSEQ multiplex PCR; TCRdb holds only in-frame clones, not every one. This table holds 40,000 to 50,000 clones, about three quarters found once. The chain is built from TRBV2 and TRBJ2-3; TRBD1 matches 8 bases. This TCR derives from a pool of C57BL/6 mice in good health. The sequenced sample consisted of sorted cells pooled from one or two spleens. Incomplete CDR3 DNA: TGTGCCAGCAGCCAAGACTGGACAGGGAGGGCAGAAACGCTGTAT. It yields the protein CASSQDWTGRAETLY. From start to end, the CDR3 is CASSQDWTGRAETLYF.